This T cell receptor (beta chain) appears in the sequencing data of a study of shared clonotypes between healthy human individuals (dated by TCRdb to 2018 to 2020). Describing the broader study: A few men and two women, aged 18 to 49 years, made up the cohort. For each donor, CD4 naive and CD4 memory were each run on three plates, CD8 naive on two plates, and CD8 memory on one plate. Blood TCR repertoires of 5 or 6 healthy adults were deeply sequenced to estimate repertoire size and the extent of clonotype sharing between individuals. Different laboratories and diverse techniques were used to prepare libraries and sequence TCR repertoires, to increase sequencing depth and limit assay-specific biases. Per donor, leukapheresis produced somewhere between about 0.85 and 9.5 billion PBMCs.

Using the deep immunoSEQ assay, multiplex PCR amplified TCR CDR3 regions from genomic DNA. For each cell subset, the extracted genomic DNA was distributed evenly across all wells of several immunoSEQ 96-well plates, and each plate served as one replicate. Each replicate PCR for sorted subsets received roughly 200 ng genomic DNA, equal to 28,000 or so T cell genomes. Purified libraries were quantified with a Qubit 3.0 fluorometer, sized on a Bioanalyzer 2100, and re-quantified with the KAPA Library Quantification kit. Every immunoSEQ 96-well plate was sequenced on a separate single-read 150-cycle Illumina NextSeq 550 flow cell. In the authors' own workflow: The immunoSEQ output contained only junctional sequences without quality scores, so filtering could not match that applied to full-length reads. To assign V/J genes and CDR3, sequences were annotated using PyIR, a Python wrapper for IgBLAST v1.9, with IMGT germline references. Any read was removed if the V/J assignment was weak (E-value above 1e-6), the CDR3 was missing, or the read contained stop codons, out-of-frame junctions, or ambiguous translated residues. V3J clonotypes were defined as sequences sharing the same inferred V gene, J gene, and CDR3 amino acid sequence. Percentage overlap between repertoires was computed as shared unique clonotypes divided by the size of the smaller repertoire. Three approaches were used to assess repertoire richness: RTK rarefaction, the Chao1 estimator, and Recon v2.1 estimates of unobserved clonotypes. Generation probabilities for all TCRbeta clonotypes obtained by the gDNA method from a few donors were computed using OLGA. TCRdb took this table from immuneACCESS and kept in-frame rearrangements with V and J called. Such tables lack part of the clones; where checked against another copy, unresolved V genes explain under half of the gap, and the rest is unexplained. V and J calls plus clone size are reproduced from that table; the DNA served to infer D and trimming. Present in this sample are over a million clones, roughly 96% of which were seen just once. The ten largest make up approximately 1.2% of the sample.

Remarks on this clone: It has no known antigen specificity. No clone much larger than this one lies a single base away; base qualities are absent.

Healthy HIV-negative adults with no recently reported acute infections or vaccinations were included as donors. Every donor was a Caucasian adult living in Nashville, Tennessee, USA. CD4+ T cells were enriched through magnetic negative selection, after which naive cells were positively selected on CD45RA and the remaining negative fraction served as the memory subset. Blood was collected by leukapheresis, and PBMCs were isolated by Ficoll-Histopaque density gradient centrifugation and then cryopreserved in liquid nitrogen vapor phase. Analytical flow cytometry was used to check the purity and quantity of each magnetically sorted T cell population. Genomic DNA was isolated from every sorted fraction and measured by UV absorbance on a Nanodrop 2000c. What the research found in general, with its limitations: Compared with non-shared clonotypes, the clonotypes found in all four sorted-subset donors had higher generation probabilities. Even with the large sequencing depth, rarefaction of the sorted-subset datasets indicated that sequencing was incomplete. Only blood was sampled, and tissue TCR repertoires likely differ from those in blood. The genetic and exposure-history diversity represented was limited by the small number of donors. Across a few donors, roughly 5.1% of naive CD4, roughly 3.5% of naive CD8, about 2% of memory CD4, and roughly 0.4% of memory CD8 clonotypes were shared. Based on pairwise subsampling, the degree of clonotype sharing among donors was expected to be affected by sequencing depth. Estimated clonotype richness was generally larger for naive than for memory subsets.

According to the germline V gene, CDR1 reads SNHLY and CDR2 reads FYNNEI. V drops 2 bases and J drops 10 bases, leaving 8 bases in between. Its CDR3 holds 11 amino acids, cysteine through phenylalanine. The retained sequence is limited to the CDR3, 33 bases, with the frame set at the first base. This sequence uses TRBV2 and TRBJ2-5, with the D gene not clear enough to name. The sample comprised naive CD4+ T cells sorted from blood. Explained via the paper, the cell subset or site label denotes: CD45RA+ positively selected. The source of this sequence is a man younger than 45 in good health. The nucleotides read TGTGCCAGCAGTGAAACGAGGCACCAGTACTTC. Its translation reads: CASSETRHQYF. Where the CDR3 stops, the reference TRBV2 and TRBJ2-5 genes take over; the full variable domain is EPEVTQTPSHQVTQMGQEVILRCVPISNHLYFYWYRQILGQKVEFLVSFYNNEISEKSEIFDDQFSVERPDGSNFTLKIRSTKLEDSAMYFCASSETRHQYFGPGTRLLVL.